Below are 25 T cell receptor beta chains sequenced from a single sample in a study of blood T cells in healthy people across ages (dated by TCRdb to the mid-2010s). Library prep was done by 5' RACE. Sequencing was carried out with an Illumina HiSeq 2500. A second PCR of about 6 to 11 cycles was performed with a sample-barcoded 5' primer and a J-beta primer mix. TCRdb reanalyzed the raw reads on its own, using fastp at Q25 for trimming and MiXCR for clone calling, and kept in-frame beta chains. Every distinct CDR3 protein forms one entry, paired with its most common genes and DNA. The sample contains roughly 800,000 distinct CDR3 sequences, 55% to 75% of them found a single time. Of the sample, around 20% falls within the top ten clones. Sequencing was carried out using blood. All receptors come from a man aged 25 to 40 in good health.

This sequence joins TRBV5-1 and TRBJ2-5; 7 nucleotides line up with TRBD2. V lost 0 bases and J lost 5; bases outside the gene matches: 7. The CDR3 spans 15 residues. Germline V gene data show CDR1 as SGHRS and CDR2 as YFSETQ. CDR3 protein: CASSLGSSGAETQYF. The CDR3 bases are TGCGCCAGCAGCTTGGGATCTAGCGGAGCGGAGACCCAGTACTTC.

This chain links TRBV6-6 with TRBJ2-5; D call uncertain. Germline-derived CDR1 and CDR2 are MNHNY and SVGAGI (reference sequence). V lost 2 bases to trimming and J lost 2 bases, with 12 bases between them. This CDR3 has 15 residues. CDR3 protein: CASSYKYAAQETQYF. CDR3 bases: TGTGCCAGCAGTTACAAGTACGCGGCACAAGAGACCCAGTACTTC.

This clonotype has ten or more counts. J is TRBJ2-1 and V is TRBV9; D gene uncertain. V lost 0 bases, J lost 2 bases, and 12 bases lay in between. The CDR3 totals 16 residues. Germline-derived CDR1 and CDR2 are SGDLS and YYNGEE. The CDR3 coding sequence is TGTGCCAGCAGCGTAGTGCCAGGCGTCGCCTACAATGAGCAGTTCTTC. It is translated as CASSVVPGVAYNEQFF.

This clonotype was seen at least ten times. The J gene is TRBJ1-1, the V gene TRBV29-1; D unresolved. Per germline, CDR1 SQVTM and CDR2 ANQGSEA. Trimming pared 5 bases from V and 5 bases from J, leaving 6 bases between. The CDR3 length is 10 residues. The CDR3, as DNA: TGCAGCGTTTTCGGTACTGAAGCTTTCTTT. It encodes CSVFGTEAFF.

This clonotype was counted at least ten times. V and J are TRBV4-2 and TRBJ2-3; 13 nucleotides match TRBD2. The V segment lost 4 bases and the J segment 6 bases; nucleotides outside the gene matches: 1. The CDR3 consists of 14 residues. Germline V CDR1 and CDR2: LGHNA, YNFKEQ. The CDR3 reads CASSPGLAGDTQYF. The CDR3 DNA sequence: TGTGCCAGCAGCCCGGGACTAGCGGGGGATACGCAGTATTTT.

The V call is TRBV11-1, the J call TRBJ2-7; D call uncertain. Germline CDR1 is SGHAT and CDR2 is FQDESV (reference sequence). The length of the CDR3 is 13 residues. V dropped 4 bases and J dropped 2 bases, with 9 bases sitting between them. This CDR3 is CASSSLETYEQYF. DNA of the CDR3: TGTGCCAGCAGCTCCCTGGAGACCTACGAGCAGTACTTC.

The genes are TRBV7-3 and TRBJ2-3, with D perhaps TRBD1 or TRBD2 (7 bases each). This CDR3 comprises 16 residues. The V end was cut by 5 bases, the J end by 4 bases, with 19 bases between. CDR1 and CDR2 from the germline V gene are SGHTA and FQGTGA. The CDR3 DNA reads TGTGCCAGCAGCCCACAGGGGCAGGGGGGGGCAGATACGCAGTATTTT. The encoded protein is CASSPQGQGGADTQYF. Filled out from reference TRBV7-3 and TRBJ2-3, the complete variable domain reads GAGVSQTPSNKVTEKGKYVELRCDPISGHTALYWYRQSLGQGPEFLIYFQGTGAADDSGLPNDRFFAVRPEGSVSTLKIQRTERGDSAVYLCASSPQGQGGADTQYFGPGTRLTVL.

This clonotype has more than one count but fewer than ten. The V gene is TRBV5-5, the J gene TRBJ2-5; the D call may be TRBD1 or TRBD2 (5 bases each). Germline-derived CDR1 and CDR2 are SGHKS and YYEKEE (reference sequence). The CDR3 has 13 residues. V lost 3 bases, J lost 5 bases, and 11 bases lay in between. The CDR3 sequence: CASSSYWGETQYF. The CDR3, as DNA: TGTGCCAGCAGCTCCTACTGGGGGGAGACCCAGTACTTC. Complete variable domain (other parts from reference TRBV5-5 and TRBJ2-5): DAGVTQSPTHLIKTRGQQVTLRCSPISGHKSVSWYQQVLGQGPQFIFQYYEKEERGRGNFPDRFSARQFPNYSSELNVNALLLGDSALYLCASSSYWGETQYFGPGTRLLVL.

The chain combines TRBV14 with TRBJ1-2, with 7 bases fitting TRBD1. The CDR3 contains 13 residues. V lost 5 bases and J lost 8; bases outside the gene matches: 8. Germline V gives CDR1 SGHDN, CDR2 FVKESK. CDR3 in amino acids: CASSYTGAGGYTF. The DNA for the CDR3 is TGTGCCAGCAGCTATACAGGGGCGGGAGGCTACACCTTC.

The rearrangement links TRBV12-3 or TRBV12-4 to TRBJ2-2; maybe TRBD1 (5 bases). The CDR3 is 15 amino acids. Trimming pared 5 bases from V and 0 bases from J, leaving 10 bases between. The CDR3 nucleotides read TGTGCCAGCAGTCTACAGGAGCCGAACACCGGGGAGCTGTTTTTT. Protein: CASSLQEPNTGELFF.

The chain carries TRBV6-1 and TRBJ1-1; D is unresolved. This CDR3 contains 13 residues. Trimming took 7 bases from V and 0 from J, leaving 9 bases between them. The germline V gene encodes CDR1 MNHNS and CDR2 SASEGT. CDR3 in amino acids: CASNNAMNTEAFF. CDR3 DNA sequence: TGTGCCAGCAACAACGCGATGAACACTGAAGCTTTCTTT.

This CDR3 reads CSARVTGPYGYTF. In DNA form, the CDR3 reads TGCAGTGCTAGAGTTACCGGGCCCTATGGCTACACCTTC. The chain employs TRBV20-1 and TRBJ1-2, with D unresolved. Germline values: CDR1 DFQATT, CDR2 SNEGSKA (reference sequence). V shed 1 base and J shed 4 bases, with 10 bases lying between them. The CDR3 length is 13 residues.

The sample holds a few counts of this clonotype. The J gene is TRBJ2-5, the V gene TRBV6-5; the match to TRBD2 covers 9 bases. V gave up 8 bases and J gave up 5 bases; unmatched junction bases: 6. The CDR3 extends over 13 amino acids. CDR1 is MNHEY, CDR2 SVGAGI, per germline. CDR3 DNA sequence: TGTGCCAGCCGTAGCGGGAGATATGAGACCCAGTACTTC. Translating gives CASRSGRYETQYF.

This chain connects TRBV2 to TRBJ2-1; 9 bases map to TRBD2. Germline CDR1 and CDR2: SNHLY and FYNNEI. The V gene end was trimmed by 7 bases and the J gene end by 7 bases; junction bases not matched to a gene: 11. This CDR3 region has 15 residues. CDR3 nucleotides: TGTGCCAGCAAGGGCCCCAGCGGGAGGTTTAATGAGCAGTTCTTC. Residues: CASKGPSGRFNEQFF.

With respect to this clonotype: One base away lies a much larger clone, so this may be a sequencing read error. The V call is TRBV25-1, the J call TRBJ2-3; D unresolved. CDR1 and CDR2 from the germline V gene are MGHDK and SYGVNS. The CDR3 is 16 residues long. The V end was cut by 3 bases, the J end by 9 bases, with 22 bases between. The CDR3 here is CASSDQTESDPYTQYF. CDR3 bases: TGTGCCAGCAGTGATCAGACCGAGTCCGACCCTTACACGCAGTATTTT.

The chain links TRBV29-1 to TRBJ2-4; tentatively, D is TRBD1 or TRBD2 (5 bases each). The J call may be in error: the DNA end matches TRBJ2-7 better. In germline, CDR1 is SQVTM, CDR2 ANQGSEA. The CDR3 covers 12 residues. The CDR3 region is CSVLLGAYEQYF. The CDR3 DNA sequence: TGCAGCGTTCTTTTGGGGGCCTACGAGCAGTACTTC.

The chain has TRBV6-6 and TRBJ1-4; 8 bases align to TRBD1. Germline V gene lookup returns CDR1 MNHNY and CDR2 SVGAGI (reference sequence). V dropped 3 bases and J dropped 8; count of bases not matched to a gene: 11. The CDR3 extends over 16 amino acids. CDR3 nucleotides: TGTGCCAGCAGTTATCTCAAGGACAGGGAAAACGAAAAACTGTTTTTT. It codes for CASSYLKDRENEKLFF.

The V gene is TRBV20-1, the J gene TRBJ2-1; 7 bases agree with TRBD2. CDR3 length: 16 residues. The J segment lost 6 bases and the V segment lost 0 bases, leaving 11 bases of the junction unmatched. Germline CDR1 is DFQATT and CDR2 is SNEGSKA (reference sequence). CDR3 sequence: CSARDIRGRTGNEQFF. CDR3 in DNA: TGCAGTGCTAGAGATATTCGCGGGAGAACTGGCAATGAGCAGTTCTTC.

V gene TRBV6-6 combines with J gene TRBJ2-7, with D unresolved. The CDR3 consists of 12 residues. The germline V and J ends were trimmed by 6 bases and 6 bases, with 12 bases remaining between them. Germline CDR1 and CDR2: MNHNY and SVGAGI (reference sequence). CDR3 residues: CASSPTRLEQYF. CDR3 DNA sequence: TGTGCCAGCAGCCCTACAAGGCTCGAGCAGTACTTC.

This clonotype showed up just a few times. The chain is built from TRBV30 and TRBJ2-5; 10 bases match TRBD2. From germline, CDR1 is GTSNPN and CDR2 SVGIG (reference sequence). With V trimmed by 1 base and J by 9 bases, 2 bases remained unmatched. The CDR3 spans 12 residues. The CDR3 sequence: CAWSASGGAQYF. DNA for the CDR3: TGTGCCTGGAGTGCAAGCGGGGGGGCCCAGTACTTC. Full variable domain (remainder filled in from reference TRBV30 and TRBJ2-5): SQTIHQWPATLVQPVGSPLSLECTVEGTSNPNLYWYRQAAGRGLQLLFYSVGIGQISSEVPQNLSASRPQDRQFILSSKKLLLSDSGFYLCAWSASGGAQYFGPGTRLLVL.

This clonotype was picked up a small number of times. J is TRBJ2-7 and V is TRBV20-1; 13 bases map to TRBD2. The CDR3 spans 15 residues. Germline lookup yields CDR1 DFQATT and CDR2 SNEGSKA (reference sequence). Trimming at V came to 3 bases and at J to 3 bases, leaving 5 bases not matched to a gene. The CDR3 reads CSASRLAGGRYEQYF. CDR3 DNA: TGCAGTGCTAGTCGACTAGCGGGAGGTCGCTACGAGCAGTACTTC.

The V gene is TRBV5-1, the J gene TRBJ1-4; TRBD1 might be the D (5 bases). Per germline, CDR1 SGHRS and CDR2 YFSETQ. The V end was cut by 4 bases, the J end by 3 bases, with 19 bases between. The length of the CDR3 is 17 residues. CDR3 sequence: CASSPHAGTGSNEKLFF. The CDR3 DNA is TGCGCCAGCAGCCCACACGCCGGAACAGGTTCTAATGAAAAACTGTTTTTT.

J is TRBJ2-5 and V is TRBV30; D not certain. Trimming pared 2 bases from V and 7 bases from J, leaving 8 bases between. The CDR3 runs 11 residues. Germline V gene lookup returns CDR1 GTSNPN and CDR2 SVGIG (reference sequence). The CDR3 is CAWSLLGTQYF. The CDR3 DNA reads TGTGCCTGGAGTCTTCTGGGGACCCAGTACTTC. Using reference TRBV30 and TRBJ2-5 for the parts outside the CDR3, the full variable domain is SQTIHQWPATLVQPVGSPLSLECTVEGTSNPNLYWYRQAAGRGLQLLFYSVGIGQISSEVPQNLSASRPQDRQFILSSKKLLLSDSGFYLCAWSLLGTQYFGPGTRLLVL.

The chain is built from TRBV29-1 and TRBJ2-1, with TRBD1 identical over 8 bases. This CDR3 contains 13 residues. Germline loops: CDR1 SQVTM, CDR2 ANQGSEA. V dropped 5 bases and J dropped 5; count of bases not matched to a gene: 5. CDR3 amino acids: CSVSQGAHNEQFF. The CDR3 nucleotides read TGCAGCGTTAGCCAGGGGGCCCACAATGAGCAGTTCTTC.

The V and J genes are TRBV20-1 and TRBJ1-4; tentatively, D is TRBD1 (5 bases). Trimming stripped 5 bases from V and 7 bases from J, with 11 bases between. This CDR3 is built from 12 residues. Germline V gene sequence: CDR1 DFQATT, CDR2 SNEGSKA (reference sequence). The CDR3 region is CSALGDGEKLFF. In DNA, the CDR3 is TGCAGTGCTCTGGGGGATGGTGAAAAACTGTTTTTT.